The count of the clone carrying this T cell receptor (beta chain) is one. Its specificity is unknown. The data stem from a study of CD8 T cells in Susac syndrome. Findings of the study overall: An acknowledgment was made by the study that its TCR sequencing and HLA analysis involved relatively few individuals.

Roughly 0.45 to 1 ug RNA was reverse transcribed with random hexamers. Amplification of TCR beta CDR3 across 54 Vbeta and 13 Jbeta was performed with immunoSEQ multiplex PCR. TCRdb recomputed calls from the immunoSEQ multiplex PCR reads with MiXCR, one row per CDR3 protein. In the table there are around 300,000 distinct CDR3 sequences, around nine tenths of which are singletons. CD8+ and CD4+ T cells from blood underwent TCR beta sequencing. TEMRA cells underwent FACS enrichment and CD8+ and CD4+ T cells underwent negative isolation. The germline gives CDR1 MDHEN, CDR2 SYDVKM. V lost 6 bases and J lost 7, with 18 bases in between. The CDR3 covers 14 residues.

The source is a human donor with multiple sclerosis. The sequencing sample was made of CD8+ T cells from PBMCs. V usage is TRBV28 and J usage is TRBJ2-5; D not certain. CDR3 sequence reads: CASSRKTYMGTQYF. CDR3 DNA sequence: TGTGCCAGCAGCCGCAAGACCTATATGGGGACCCAGTACTTC.